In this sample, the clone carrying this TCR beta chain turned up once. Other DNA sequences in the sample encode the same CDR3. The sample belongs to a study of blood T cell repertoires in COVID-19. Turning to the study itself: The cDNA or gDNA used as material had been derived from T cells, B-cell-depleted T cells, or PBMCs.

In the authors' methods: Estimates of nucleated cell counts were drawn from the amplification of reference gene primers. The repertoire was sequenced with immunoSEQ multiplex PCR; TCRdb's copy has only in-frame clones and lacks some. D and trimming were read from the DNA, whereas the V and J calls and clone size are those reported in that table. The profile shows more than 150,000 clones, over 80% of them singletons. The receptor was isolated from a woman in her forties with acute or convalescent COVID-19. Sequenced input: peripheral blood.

Here the CDR3 DNA reads TGTGCCTGGGGGACAGGGGGAGATACGCAGTATTTT. Protein product: CAWGTGGDTQYF. This chain links TRBV30 with TRBJ2-3; 11 nucleotides line up with TRBD1. Trimming at V came to 5 bases and at J to 5 bases, leaving 0 bases not matched to a gene. This CDR3 is built from 12 residues. CDR1 and CDR2 from the germline V gene are GTSNPN and SVGIG (reference sequence).